This T cell receptor beta chain was identified during a study of T cell repertoires in cytomegalovirus infection. Study-wide results and limits: In two of eight donors, the top clonotype was HLA-C-restricted CMV-specific.

This clonotype came up a few times. As yet, its antigen is unknown. TCRdb recomputed calls from the reads with MiXCR, one row per CDR3 protein. This table has some 920,000 distinct CDR3 sequences, 30% to 40% appearing once. The V gene's germline CDR1 is SGHVS and CDR2 FNYEAQ. This CDR3 region has 15 residues. The V gene end was trimmed by 0 bases and the J gene end by 2 bases; junction bases not matched to a gene: 4. This specimen was cultured CD8+ T cells from PBMCs, taken from culture after CMV antigen stimulation. The chain links TRBV7-6 to TRBJ2-7; 7 bases align to TRBD1. The origin of this receptor is a human donor in good health (CMV status not recorded). Some clones in this sample may be carry-over from other donors' samples. CDR3 in amino acids: CASSLATGFAYEQYF. The CDR3 region has the DNA TGTGCCAGCAGCTTAGCGACAGGGTTCGCCTACGAGCAGTACTTC.